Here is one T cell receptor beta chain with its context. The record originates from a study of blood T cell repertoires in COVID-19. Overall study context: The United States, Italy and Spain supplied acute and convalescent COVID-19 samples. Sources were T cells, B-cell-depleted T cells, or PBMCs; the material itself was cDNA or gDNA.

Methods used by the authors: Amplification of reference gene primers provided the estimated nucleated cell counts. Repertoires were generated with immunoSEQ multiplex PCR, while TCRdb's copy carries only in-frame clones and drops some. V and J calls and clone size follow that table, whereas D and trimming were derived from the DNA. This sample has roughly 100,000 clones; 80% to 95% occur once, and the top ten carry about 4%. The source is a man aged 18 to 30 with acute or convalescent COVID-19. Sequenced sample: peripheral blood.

The CDR3 loop reads CASSLPGQIRYGYTF. Here the CDR3 DNA reads TGTGCCAGCAGCTTGCCCGGACAGATTAGATATGGCTACACCTTC. J is TRBJ1-2 and V is TRBV5-6, with a possible D match to TRBD1 (6 bases). The germline V gene has CDR1 SGHDT and CDR2 YYEEEE. CDR3 size: 15 residues. The V end lost 1 base, the J end lost 5 bases, and 15 bases lay between the germline ends. The variable domain in full, completed from reference TRBV5-6 and TRBJ1-2, reads DAGVTQSPTHLIKTRGQQVTLRCSPKSGHDTVSWYQQALGQGPQFIFQYYEEEERQRGNFPDRFSGHQFPNYSSELNVNALLLGDSALYLCASSLPGQIRYGYTFGSGTRLTVV.